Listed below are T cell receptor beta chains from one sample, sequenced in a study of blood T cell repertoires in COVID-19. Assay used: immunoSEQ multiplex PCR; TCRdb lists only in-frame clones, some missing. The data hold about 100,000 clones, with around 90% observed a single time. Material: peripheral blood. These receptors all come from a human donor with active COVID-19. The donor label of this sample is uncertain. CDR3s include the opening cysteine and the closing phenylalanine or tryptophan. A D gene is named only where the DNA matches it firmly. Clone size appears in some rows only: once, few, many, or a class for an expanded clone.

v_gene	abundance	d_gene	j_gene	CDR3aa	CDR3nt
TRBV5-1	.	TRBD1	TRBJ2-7	CASSSLGTVGLYEQYF	TGCGCCAGCAGCTCGCTTGGGACAGTAGGCCTCTACGAGCAGTACTTC
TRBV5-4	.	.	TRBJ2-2	CASSPIRAGGELFF	TGTGCCAGCAGCCCCATCAGGGCAGGCGGGGAGCTGTTTTTT
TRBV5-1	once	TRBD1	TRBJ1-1	CASSRSTGGKSTEAFF	TGCGCCAGCAGCCGCTCGACAGGGGGGAAGTCGACTGAAGCTTTCTTT
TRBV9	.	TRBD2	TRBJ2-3	CASSSSGSPTDTQYF	TGTGCCAGCAGCTCTAGCGGGTCACCCACAGATACGCAGTATTTT
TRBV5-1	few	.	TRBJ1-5	CASSLGGGLKPQHF	TGCGCCAGCAGCCTGGGTGGCGGCTTAAAGCCCCAGCATTTT
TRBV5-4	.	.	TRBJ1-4	CASSFELGAEKLFF	TGTGCCAGCAGCTTCGAACTGGGGGCTGAAAAACTGTTTTTT
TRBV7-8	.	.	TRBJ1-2	CASSSETGYRGYTF	TGTGCCAGCAGCTCGGAGACAGGTTATCGTGGCTACACCTTC
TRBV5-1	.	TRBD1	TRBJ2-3	CASTGGSRADTQYF	TGCGCCAGTACAGGGGGCTCTCGCGCAGATACGCAGTATTTT
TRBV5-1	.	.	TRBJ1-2	CASSLDFSNYGYTF	TGCGCCAGCAGCTTGGATTTCTCTAACTATGGCTACACCTTC
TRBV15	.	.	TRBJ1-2	CATSQSPTPSYGYTF	TGTGCCACCAGCCAAAGTCCGACACCCTCATATGGCTACACCTTC
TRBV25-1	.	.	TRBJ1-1	CASTQGGVTEAFF	TGTGCCAGCACCCAGGGAGGGGTCACTGAAGCTTTCTTT
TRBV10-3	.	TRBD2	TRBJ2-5	CAIKPARGAASETQYF	TGTGCCATCAAGCCAGCGCGGGGGGCCGCTTCAGAGACCCAGTACTTC
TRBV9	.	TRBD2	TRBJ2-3	CASSPTPLLAAITDTQYF	TGTGCCAGCAGCCCAACCCCCCTACTAGCGGCAATCACAGATACGCAGTATTTT
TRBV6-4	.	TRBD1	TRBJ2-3	CASSEGDSSTSSTDTQYF	TGTGCCAGCAGTGAGGGGGACAGTTCAACATCTAGCACAGATACGCAGTATTTT
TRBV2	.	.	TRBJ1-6	CASSEAGVGNSPLHF	TGTGCCAGCAGTGAAGCAGGGGTAGGCAATTCACCCCTCCACTTT
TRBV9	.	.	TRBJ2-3	CASSVGAGGTDTQYF	TGTGCCAGCAGCGTAGGAGCAGGGGGCACAGATACGCAGTATTTT
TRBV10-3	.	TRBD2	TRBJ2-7	CAINPSGGSYEQYF	TGTGCCATCAATCCTAGCGGGGGGTCCTACGAGCAGTACTTC
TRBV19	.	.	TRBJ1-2	CASSATASGLNYGYTF	TGTGCCAGTAGTGCGACAGCCTCAGGCCTAAACTATGGCTACACCTTC
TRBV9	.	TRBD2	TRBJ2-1	CASSVAGGVYNEQFF	TGTGCCAGCAGCGTAGCGGGGGGGGTTTACAATGAGCAGTTCTTC
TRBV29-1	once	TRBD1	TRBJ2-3	CSVELEWRTGETDTQYF	TGCAGCGTTGAATTGGAGTGGAGGACAGGGGAGACAGATACGCAGTATTTT
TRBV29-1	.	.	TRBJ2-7	CSAIQGTTGEQYF	TGCAGCGCGATACAGGGAACGACCGGCGAGCAGTACTTC
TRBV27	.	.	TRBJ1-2	CASSFAGASYGYTF	TGTGCCAGCAGTTTTGCGGGGGCCAGTTATGGCTACACCTTC
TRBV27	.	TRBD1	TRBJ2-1	CASNGNRGNEQFF	TGTGCCAGCAATGGGAACAGGGGGAATGAGCAGTTCTTC
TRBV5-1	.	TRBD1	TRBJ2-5	CASSLGQGPETQYF	TGCGCCAGCAGCTTGGGACAGGGTCCAGAGACCCAGTACTTC
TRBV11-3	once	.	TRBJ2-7	CASSLGRGSYEQYF	TGTGCCAGCAGCTTGGGGAGAGGGTCCTACGAGCAGTACTTC
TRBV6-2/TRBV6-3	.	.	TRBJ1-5	CASSLESSNQPQHF	TGTGCCAGCAGCCTGGAGAGTTCCAATCAGCCCCAGCATTTT
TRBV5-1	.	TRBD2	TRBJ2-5	CASSRRSSGGQETQYF	TGCGCCAGCAGCCGGCGGTCTAGCGGGGGACAAGAGACCCAGTACTTC
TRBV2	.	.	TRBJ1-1	CASSVGMNTEAFF	TGTGCCAGCAGCGTGGGCATGAACACTGAAGCTTTCTTT
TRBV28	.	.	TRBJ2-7	CASSPSGRWEQYF	TGTGCCAGCAGTCCCTCCGGCAGGTGGGAGCAGTACTTC
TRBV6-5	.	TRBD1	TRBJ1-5	CASSPISGGYQPQHF	TGTGCCAGCAGTCCTATTTCAGGGGGCTATCAGCCCCAGCATTTT
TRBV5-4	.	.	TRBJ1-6	CASSLGGNSPLHF	TGTGCCAGCAGCTTGGGCGGGAATTCACCCCTCCACTTT
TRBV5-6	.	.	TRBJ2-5	CASSLQGVGETQYF	TGTGCCAGCAGCTTGCAAGGGGTGGGGGAGACCCAGTACTTC
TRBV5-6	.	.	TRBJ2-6	CASSPLRANVLTF	TGTGCCAGCAGCCCCCTCCGGGCCAACGTCCTGACTTTC
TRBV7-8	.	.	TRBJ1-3	CASSPRRAGNTIYF	TGTGCCAGCAGCCCTCGGAGGGCGGGAAACACCATATATTTT
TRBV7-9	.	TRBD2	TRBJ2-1	CASSPRLAGGPSSYNEQFF	TGTGCCAGCAGCCCCCGACTAGCGGGGGGCCCCAGCTCCTACAATGAGCAGTTCTTC
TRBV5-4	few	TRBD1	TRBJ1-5	CASSLGQGSGQPQHF	TGTGCCAGCAGCTTGGGACAGGGATCTGGTCAGCCCCAGCATTTT
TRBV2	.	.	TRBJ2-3	CASTAGTSTDTQYF	TGTGCCAGCACGGCGGGCACTAGCACAGATACGCAGTATTTT
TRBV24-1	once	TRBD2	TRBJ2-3	CATSVDSGGTDTQYF	TGTGCCACCAGTGTCGACAGCGGGGGGACAGATACGCAGTATTTT
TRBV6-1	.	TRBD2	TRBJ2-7	CASSEWVASGEYYEQYF	TGTGCCAGCAGTGAATGGGTGGCCAGCGGGGAGTACTACGAGCAGTACTTC
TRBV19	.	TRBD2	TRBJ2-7	CASKFRTSGGDYEQYF	TGTGCCAGTAAGTTCCGCACGAGCGGGGGTGACTACGAGCAGTACTTC
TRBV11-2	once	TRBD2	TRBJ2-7	CASSLASGASYEQYF	TGTGCCAGCAGCTTAGCTAGCGGGGCCTCCTACGAGCAGTACTTC
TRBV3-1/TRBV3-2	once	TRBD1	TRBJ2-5	CASSHLQLQGSAETQYF	TGTGCCAGCAGTCATCTCCAATTACAGGGGTCGGCGGAGACCCAGTACTTC
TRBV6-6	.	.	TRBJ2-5	CASGQTRETQYF	TGTGCCAGCGGGCAGACACGGGAGACCCAGTACTTC
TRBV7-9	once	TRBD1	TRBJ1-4	CASSWGQGGEKLFF	TGTGCCAGCAGCTGGGGACAGGGGGGTGAAAAACTGTTTTTT
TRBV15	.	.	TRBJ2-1	CATSRPPYGGRGEQFF	TGTGCCACCAGCAGACCTCCCTACGGGGGGCGTGGTGAGCAGTTCTTC
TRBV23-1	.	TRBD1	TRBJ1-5	CASGLRTGGAGNQPQHF	TGCGCCAGCGGGCTGAGGACAGGGGGCGCCGGCAATCAGCCCCAGCATTTT
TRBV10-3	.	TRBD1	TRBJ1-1	CAIKNTGAGTEAFF	TGTGCCATCAAGAACACAGGGGCGGGCACTGAAGCTTTCTTT
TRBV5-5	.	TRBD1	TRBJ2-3	CASSLAGTESTDTQYF	TGTGCCAGCAGCTTGGCCGGGACAGAGAGCACAGATACGCAGTATTTT
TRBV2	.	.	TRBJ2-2	CASIMQENTGELFF	TGTGCCAGCATAATGCAGGAGAACACCGGGGAGCTGTTTTTT
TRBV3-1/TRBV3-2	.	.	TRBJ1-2	CASSQDQGTGGYTF	TGTGCCAGCAGCCAAGATCAGGGTACCGGTGGCTACACCTTC
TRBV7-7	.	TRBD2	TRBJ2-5	CASSSTTSGAETQYF	TGTGCCAGCAGCTCAACGACTAGCGGGGCTGAGACCCAGTACTTC
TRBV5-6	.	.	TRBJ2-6	CASARIQAFSPGANVLTF	TGTGCCAGCGCCCGGATTCAGGCATTCAGTCCCGGGGCCAACGTCCTGACTTTC
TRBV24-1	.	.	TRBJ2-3	CATSDSRLGESTDTQYF	TGTGCCACCAGTGATTCCCGACTAGGGGAAAGCACAGATACGCAGTATTTT
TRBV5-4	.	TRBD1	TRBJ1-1	CASSPIQGAGTEAFF	TGTGCCAGCAGCCCCATACAGGGGGCGGGCACTGAAGCTTTCTTT
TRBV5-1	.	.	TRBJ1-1	CASSLSDLGNTEAFF	TGCGCCAGCAGCTTATCGGACTTGGGGAACACTGAAGCTTTCTTT
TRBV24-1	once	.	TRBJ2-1	CATSPLSGTAPNEQFF	TGTGCCACCAGCCCCCTTTCCGGTACCGCCCCCAATGAGCAGTTCTTC
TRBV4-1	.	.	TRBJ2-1	CASSQGGALYNEQFF	TGCGCCAGCAGCCAAGGCGGGGCACTCTACAATGAGCAGTTCTTC